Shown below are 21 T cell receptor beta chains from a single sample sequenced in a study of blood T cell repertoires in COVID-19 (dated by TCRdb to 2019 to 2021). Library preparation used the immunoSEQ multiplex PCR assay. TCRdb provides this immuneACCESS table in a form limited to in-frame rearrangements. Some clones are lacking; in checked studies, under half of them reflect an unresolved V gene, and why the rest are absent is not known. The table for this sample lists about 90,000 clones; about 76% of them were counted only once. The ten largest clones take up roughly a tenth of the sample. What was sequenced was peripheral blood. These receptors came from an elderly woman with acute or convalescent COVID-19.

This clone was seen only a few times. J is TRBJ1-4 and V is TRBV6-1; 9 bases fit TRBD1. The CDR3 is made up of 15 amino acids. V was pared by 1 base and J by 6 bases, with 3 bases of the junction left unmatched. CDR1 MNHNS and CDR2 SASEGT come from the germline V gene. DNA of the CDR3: TGTGCCAGCAGTGAAGGGGACAGGGAACATGAAAAACTGTTTTTT. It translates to CASSEGDREHEKLFF.

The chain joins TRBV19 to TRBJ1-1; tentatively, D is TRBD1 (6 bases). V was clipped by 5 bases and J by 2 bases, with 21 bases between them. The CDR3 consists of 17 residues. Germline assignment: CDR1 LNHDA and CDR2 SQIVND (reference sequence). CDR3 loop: CASSARHRVILNTEAFF. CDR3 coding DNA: TGTGCCAGTAGTGCCCGTCACAGGGTCATACTTAACACTGAAGCTTTCTTT.

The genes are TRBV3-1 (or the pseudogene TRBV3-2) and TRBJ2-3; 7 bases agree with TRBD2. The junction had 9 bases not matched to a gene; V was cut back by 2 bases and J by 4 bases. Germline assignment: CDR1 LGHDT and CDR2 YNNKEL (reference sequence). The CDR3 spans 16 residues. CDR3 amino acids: CASSQTTSTFPDTQYF. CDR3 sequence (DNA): TGTGCCAGCAGCCAAACGACTAGCACGTTCCCAGATACGCAGTATTTT.

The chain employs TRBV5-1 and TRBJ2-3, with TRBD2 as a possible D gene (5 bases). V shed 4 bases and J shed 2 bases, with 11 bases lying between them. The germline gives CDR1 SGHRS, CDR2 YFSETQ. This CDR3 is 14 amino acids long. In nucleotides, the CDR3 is TGCGCCAGCAGCCAAAGCGGACCCACAGATACGCAGTATTTT. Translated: CASSQSGPTDTQYF.

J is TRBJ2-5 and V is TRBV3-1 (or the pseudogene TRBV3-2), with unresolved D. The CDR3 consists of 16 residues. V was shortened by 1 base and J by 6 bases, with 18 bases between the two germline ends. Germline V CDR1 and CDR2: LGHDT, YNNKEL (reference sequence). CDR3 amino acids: CASSQVSAAPNKTQYF. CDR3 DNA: TGTGCCAGCAGCCAAGTGTCCGCGGCTCCTAATAAGACCCAGTACTTC.

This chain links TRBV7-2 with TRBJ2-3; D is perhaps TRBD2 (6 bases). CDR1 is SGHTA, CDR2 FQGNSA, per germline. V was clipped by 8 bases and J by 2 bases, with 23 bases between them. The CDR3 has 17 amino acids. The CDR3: CASSRKMSRDLTDTQYF. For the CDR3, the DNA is TGTGCCAGCTCCCGGAAAATGTCGCGGGACCTCACAGATACGCAGTATTTT.

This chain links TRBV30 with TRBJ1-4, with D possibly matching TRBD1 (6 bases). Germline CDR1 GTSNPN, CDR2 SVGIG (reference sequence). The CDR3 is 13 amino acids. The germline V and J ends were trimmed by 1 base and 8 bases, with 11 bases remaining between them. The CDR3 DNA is TGTGCCTGGAGTGAACAGGGCCCGGAAAAACTGTTTTTT. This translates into CAWSEQGPEKLFF.

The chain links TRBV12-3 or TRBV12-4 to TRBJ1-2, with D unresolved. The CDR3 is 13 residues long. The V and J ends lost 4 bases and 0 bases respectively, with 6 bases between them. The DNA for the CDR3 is TGTGCCAGCAGTTCCACAGCTAACTATGGCTACACCTTC. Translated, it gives CASSSTANYGYTF.

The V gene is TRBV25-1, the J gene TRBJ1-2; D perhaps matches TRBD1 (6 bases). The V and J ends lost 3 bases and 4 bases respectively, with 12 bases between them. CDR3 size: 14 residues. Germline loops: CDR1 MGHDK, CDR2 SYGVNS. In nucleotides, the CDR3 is TGTGCCAGCAGTGAGTCTGGGGGCAGCTATGGCTACACCTTC. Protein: CASSESGGSYGYTF.

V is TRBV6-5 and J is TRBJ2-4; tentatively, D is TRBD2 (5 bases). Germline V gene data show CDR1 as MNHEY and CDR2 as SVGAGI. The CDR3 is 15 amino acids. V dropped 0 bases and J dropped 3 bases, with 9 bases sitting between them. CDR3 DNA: TGTGCCAGCAGTTACTCTAGCGTATACAAAAACATTCAGTACTTC. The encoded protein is CASSYSSVYKNIQYF.

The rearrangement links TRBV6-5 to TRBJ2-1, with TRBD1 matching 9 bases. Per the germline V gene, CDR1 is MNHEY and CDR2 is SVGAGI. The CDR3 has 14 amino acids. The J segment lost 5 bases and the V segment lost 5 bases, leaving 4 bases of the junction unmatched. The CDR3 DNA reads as TGTGCCAGCAGTCGAGGGGACAGGGACAATGAGCAGTTCTTC. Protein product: CASSRGDRDNEQFF.

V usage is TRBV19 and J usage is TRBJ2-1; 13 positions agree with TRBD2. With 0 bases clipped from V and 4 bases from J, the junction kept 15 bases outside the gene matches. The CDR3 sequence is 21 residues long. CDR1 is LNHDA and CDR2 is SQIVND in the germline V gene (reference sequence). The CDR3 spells CASSIDSRTSGRDTGYNEQFF. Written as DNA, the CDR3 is TGTGCCAGTAGTATAGATAGTCGGACTAGCGGGAGAGATACCGGATACAATGAGCAGTTCTTC.

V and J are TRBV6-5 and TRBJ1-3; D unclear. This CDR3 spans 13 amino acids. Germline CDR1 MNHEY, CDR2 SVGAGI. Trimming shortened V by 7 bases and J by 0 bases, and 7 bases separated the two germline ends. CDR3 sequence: CASNEHSGNTIYF. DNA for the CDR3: TGTGCCAGCAACGAGCACTCTGGAAACACCATATATTTT.

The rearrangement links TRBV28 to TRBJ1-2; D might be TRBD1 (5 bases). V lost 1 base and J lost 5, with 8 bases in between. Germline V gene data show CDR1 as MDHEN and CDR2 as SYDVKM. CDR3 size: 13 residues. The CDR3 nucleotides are TGTGCCAGCAGTTTATACCCAGGGTATGGCTACACCTTC. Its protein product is CASSLYPGYGYTF.

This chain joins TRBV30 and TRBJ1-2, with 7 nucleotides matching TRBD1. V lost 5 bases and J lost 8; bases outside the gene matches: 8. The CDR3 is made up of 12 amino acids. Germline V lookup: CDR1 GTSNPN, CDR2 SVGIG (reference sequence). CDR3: CAWDRVGWGYTF. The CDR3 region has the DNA TGTGCCTGGGACAGGGTCGGCTGGGGCTACACCTTC.

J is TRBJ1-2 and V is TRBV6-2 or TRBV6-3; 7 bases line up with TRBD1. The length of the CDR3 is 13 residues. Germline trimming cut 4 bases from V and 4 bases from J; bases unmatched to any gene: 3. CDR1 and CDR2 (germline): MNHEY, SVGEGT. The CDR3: CASSFGQAYGYTF. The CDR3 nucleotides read TGTGCCAGCAGTTTCGGACAGGCCTATGGCTACACCTTC.

CDR3 coding DNA: TGTGCCAGCAGTTACAAGGGGTACGCCTACGAGCAGTACTTC. It translates to CASSYKGYAYEQYF. The V gene is TRBV6-5, the J gene TRBJ2-7; D possibly corresponds to TRBD1 (5 bases). The CDR3 has 14 residues. Between the trimmed V and J ends, which lost 2 bases and 2 bases, there was a span of 10 bases. Germline loops: CDR1 MNHEY, CDR2 SVGAGI.

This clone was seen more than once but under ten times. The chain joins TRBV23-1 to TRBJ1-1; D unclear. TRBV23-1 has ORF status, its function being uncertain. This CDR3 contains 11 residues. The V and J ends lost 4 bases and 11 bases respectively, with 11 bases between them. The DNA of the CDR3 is TGCGCCAGCAGTCCTCCAGGCAGGGCTTTCTTT. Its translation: CASSPPGRAFF.

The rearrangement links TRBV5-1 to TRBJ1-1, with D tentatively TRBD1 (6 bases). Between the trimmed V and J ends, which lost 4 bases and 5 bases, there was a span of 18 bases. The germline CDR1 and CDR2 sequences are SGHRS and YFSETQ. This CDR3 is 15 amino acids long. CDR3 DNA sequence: TGCGCCAGCAGCGTACAGGGTCTTGTTAAGACTGAAGCTTTCTTT. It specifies CASSVQGLVKTEAFF.

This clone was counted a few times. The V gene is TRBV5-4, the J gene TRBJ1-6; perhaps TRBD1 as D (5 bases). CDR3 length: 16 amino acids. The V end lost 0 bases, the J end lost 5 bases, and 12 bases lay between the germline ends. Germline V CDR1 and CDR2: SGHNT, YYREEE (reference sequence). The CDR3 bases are TGTGCCAGCAGCTTGGATCCAGGGTCAAATAATTCACCCCTCCACTTT. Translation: CASSLDPGSNNSPLHF. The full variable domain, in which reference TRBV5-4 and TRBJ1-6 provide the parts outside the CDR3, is ETGVTQSPTHLIKTRGQQVTLRCSSQSGHNTVSWYQQALGQGPQFIFQYYREEENGRGNFPPRFSGLQFPNYSSELNVNALELDDSALYLCASSLDPGSNNSPLHFGNGTRLTVT.

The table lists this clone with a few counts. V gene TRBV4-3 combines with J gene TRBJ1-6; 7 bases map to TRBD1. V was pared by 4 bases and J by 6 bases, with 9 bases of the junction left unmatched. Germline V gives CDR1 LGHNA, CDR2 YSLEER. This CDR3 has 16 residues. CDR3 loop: CASSRQWTGPNSPLHF. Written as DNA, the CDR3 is TGCGCCAGCAGCCGCCAATGGACAGGTCCTAATTCACCCCTCCACTTT.